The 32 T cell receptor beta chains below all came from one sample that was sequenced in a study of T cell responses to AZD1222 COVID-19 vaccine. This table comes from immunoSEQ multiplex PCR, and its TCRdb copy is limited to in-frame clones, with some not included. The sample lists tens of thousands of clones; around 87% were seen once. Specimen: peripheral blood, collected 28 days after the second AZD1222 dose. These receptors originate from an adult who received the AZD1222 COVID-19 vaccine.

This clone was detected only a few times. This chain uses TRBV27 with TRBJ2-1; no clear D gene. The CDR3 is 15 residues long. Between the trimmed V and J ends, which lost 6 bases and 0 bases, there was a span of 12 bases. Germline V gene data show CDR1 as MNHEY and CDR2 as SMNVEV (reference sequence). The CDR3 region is CASRPGDSSYNEQFF. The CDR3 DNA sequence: TGTGCCAGCAGACCGGGTGATAGCTCCTACAATGAGCAGTTCTTC.

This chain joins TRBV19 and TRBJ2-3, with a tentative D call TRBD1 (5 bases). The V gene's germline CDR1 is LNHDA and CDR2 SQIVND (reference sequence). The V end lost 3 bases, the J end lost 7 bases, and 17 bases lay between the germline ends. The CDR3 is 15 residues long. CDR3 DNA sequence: TGTGCCAGTAGTATTGGGCAGGGCGCCCATAATACGCAGTATTTT. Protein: CASSIGQGAHNTQYF.

In DNA form, the CDR3 reads TGTGCCAGCAGCTTTACGGGATACTATGGCTACACCTTC. Translated: CASSFTGYYGYTF. The chain uses TRBV5-4 and TRBJ1-2; D is unresolved. The CDR3 totals 13 residues. V lost 2 bases, J lost 3 bases, and 8 bases lay in between. Germline V gene lookup returns CDR1 SGHNT and CDR2 YYREEE (reference sequence).

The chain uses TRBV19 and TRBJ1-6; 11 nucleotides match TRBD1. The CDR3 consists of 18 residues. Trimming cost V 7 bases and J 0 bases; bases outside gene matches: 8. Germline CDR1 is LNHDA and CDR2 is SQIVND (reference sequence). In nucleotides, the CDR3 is TGTGCCAGTAACGCGGGACAGGGGGAAAGCTCCTATAATTCACCCCTCCACTTT. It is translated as CASNAGQGESSYNSPLHF.

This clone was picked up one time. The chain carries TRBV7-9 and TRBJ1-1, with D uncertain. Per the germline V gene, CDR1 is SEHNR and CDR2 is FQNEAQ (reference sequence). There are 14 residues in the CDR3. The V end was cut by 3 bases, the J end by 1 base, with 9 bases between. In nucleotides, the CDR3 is TGTGCCAGCAGCTTCGGGAATAGGAACACTGAAGCTTTCTTT. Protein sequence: CASSFGNRNTEAFF.

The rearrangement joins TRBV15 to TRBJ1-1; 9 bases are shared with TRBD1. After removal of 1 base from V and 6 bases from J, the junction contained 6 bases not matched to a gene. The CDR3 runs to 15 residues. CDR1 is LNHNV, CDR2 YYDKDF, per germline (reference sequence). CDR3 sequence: CATSRASRTGAEAFF. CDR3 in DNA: TGTGCCACCAGCAGAGCCTCAAGGACAGGGGCTGAAGCTTTCTTT.

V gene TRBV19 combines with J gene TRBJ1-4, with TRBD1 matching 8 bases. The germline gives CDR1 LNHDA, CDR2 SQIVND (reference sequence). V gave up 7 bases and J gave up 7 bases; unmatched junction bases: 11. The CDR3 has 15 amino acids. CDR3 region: CASTPRTGFGEKLFF. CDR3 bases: TGTGCCAGTACCCCCCGGACAGGGTTTGGTGAAAAACTGTTTTTT. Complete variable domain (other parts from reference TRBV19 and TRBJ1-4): DGGITQSPKYLFRKEGQNVTLSCEQNLNHDAMYWYRQDPGQGLRLIYYSQIVNDFQKGDIAEGYSVSREKKESFPLTVTSAQKNPTAFYLCASTPRTGFGEKLFFGSGTQLSVL.

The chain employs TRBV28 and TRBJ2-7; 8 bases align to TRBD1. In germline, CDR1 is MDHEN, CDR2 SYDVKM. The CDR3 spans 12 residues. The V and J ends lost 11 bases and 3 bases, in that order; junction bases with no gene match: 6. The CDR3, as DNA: TGTGCCGCCGGACAGGGAGACTACGAGCAGTACTTC. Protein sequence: CAAGQGDYEQYF.

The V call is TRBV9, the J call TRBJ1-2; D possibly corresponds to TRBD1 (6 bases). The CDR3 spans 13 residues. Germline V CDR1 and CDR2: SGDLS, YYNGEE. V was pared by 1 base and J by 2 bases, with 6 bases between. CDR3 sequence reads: CASSVTGNYGYTF. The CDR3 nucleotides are TGTGCCAGCAGCGTAACAGGGAACTATGGCTACACCTTC.

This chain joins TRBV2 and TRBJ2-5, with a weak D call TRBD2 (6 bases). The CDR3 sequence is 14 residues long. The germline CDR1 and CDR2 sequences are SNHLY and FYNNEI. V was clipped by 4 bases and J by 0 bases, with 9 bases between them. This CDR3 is CASSVWDYQETQYF. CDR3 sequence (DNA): TGTGCCAGCAGTGTATGGGACTACCAAGAGACCCAGTACTTC.

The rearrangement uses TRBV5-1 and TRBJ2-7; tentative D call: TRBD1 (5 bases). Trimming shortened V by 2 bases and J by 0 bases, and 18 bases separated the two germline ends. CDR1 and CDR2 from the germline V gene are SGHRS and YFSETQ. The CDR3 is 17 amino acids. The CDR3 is CASSFSGPWGLSYEQYF. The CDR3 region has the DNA TGCGCCAGCAGCTTCTCGGGCCCTTGGGGCCTCTCCTACGAGCAGTACTTC.

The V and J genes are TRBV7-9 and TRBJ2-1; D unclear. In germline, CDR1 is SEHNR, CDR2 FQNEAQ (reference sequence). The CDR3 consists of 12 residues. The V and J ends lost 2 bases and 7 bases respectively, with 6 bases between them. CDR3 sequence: CASSLIGNEQFF. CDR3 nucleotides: TGTGCCAGCAGCTTAATAGGGAATGAGCAGTTCTTC.

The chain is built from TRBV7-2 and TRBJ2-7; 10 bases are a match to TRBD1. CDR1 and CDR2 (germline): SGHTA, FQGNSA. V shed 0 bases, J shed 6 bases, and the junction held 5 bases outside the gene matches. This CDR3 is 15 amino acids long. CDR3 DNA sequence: TGTGCCAGCAGCTTAGCGCTCCGGGACAGGGGCGAGCAGTACTTC. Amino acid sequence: CASSLALRDRGEQYF.

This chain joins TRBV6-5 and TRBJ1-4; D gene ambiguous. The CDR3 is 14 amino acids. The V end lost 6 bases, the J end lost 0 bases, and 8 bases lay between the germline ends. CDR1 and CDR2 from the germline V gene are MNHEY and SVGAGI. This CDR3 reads CASSLAATNEKLFF. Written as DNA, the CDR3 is TGTGCCAGCAGCCTCGCTGCAACTAATGAAAAACTGTTTTTT.

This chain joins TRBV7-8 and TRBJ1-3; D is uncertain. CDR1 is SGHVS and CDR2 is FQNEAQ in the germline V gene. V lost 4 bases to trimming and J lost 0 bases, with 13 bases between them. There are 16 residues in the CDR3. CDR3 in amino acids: CASSSGPPSSGNTIYF. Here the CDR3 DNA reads TGTGCCAGCAGCTCCGGACCGCCGAGCTCTGGAAACACCATATATTTT.

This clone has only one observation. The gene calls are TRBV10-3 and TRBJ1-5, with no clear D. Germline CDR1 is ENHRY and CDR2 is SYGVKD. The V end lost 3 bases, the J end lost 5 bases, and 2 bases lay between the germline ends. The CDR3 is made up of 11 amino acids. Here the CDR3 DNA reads TGTGCCATCAGTGATCATCAGCCCCAGCATTTT. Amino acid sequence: CAISDHQPQHF.

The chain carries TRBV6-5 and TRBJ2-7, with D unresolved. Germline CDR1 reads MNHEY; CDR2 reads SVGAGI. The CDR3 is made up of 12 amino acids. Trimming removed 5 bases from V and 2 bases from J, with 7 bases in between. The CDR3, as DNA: TGTGCCAGCAGTACCGGGCCCTACGAGCAGTACTTC. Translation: CASSTGPYEQYF.

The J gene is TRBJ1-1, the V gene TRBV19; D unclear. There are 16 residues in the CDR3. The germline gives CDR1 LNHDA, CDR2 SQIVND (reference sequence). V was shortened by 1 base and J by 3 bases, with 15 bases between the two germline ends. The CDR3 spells CASSIGHPPKDTEAFF. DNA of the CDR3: TGTGCCAGTAGTATAGGGCACCCACCCAAAGACACTGAAGCTTTCTTT.

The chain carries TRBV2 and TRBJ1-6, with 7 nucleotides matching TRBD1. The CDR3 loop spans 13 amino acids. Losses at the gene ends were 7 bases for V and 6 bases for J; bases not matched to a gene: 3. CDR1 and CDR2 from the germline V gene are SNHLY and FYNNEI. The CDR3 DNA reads TGTGCCAGCATGGGACAGATTAATTCACCCCTCCACTTT. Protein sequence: CASMGQINSPLHF.

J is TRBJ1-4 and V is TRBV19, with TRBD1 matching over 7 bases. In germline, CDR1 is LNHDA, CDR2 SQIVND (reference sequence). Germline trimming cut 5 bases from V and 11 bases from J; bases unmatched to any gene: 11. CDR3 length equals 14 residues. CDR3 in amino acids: CASSVDRDLEKLFF. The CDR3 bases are TGTGCCAGTAGTGTTGACAGGGACCTTGAGAAACTGTTTTTT.

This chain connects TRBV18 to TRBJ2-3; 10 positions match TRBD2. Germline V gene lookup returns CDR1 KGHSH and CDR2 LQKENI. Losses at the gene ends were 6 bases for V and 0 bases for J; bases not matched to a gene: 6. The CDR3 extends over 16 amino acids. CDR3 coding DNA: TGTGCCAGCTCTACTAGGACTAGCGGTAGCACAGATACGCAGTATTTT. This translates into CASSTRTSGSTDTQYF.

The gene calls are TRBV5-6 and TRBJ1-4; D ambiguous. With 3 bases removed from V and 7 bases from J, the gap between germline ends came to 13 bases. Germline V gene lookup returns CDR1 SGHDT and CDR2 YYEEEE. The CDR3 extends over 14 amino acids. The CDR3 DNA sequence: TGTGCCAGCAGCTCGGTGGGTCCGCGTGAAAAACTGTTTTTT. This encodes CASSSVGPREKLFF.

Here the CDR3 DNA reads TGCAGCGCCCCGGACAACAACTATGGCTACACCTTC. Its protein is CSAPDNNYGYTF. The chain recombines TRBV29-1 with TRBJ1-2, with D perhaps matching TRBD1 (5 bases). Trimming removed 7 bases at V and 2 bases at J, with 11 bases between. From germline, CDR1 is SQVTM and CDR2 ANQGSEA. CDR3 length equals 12 residues.

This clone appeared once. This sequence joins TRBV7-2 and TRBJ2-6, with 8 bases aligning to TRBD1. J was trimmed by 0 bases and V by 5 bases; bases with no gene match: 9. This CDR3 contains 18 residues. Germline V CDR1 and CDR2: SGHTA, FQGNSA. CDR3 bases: TGTGCCAGCAGCCCCGGACAGGGAACCGTCTCTGGGGCCAACGTCCTGACTTTC. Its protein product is CASSPGQGTVSGANVLTF.

CDR3 loop: CASSLFPRTATNEKLFF. CDR3 DNA sequence: TGCGCCAGCAGCTTATTTCCCAGGACAGCAACTAATGAAAAACTGTTTTTT. The rearrangement joins TRBV5-1 to TRBJ1-4, with TRBD1 as a possible D gene (6 bases). CDR3 length: 17 amino acids. Trimming took 2 bases from V and 0 from J, leaving 14 bases between them. CDR1 is SGHRS and CDR2 is YFSETQ in the germline V gene.

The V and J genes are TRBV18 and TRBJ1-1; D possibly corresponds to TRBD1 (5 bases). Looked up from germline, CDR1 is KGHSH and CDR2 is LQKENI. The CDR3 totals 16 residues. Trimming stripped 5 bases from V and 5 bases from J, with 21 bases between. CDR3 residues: CASSTSAQASGTEAFF. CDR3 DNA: TGTGCCAGCTCAACCTCGGCACAGGCCTCAGGGACTGAAGCTTTCTTT.

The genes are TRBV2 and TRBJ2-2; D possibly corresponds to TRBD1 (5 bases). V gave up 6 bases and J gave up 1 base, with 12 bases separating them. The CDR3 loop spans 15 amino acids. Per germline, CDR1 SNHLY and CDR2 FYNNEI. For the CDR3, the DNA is TGTGCCAGCAGGTTAGACAGCCAGAACACCGGGGAGCTGTTTTTT. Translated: CASRLDSQNTGELFF. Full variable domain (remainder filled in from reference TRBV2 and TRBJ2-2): EPEVTQTPSHQVTQMGQEVILRCVPISNHLYFYWYRQILGQKVEFLVSFYNNEISEKSEIFDDQFSVERPDGSNFTLKIRSTKLEDSAMYFCASRLDSQNTGELFFGEGSRLTVL.

CDR3 amino acids: CASSLWTSGADTQYF. Here the CDR3 DNA reads TGCGCCAGCAGCTTGTGGACTAGCGGAGCAGATACGCAGTATTTT. The chain links TRBV5-1 to TRBJ2-3; 10 nucleotides align to TRBD2. J gave up 4 bases and V 1 base, and 3 bases lay outside the gene matches. Germline values: CDR1 SGHRS, CDR2 YFSETQ. CDR3 length: 15 amino acids. Together with reference TRBV5-1 and TRBJ2-3, the CDR3 gives the full variable domain: KAGVTQTPRYLIKTRGQQVTLSCSPISGHRSVSWYQQTPGQGLQFLFEYFSETQRNKGNFPGRFSGRQFSNSRSEMNVSTLELGDSALYLCASSLWTSGADTQYFGPGTRLTVL.

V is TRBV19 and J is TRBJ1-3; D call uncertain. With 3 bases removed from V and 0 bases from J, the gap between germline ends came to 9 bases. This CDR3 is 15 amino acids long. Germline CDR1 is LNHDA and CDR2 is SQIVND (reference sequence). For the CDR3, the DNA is TGTGCCAGTAGTATCACGGCAGCCTCTGGAAACACCATATATTTT. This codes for CASSITAASGNTIYF.

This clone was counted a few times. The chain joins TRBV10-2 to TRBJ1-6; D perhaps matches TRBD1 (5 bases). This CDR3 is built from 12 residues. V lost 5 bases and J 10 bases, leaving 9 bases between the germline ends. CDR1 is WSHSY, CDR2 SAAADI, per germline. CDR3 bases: TGCGCCAGCAGTCCAGGGAACTCACCCCTCCACTTT. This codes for CASSPGNSPLHF.

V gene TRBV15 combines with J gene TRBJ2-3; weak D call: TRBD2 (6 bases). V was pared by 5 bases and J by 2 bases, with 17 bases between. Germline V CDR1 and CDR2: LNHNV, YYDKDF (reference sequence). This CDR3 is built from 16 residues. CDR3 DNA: TGTGCCACCAGCGGGCTCGGGACTTCTAACACAGATACGCAGTATTTT. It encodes CATSGLGTSNTDTQYF.

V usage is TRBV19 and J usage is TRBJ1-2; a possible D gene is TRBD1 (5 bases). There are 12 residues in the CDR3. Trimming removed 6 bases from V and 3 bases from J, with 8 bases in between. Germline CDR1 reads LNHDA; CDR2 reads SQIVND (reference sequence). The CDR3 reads CASSQTDYGYTF. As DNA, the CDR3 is TGTGCCAGTAGCCAGACAGACTATGGCTACACCTTC.